The T cell receptor beta chain under discussion was sequenced for a study of blood T cell repertoires in COVID-19. On the study more broadly: Samples of COVID-19 (acute and convalescent) were obtained from the United States, Italy and Spain. T cells, B-cell-depleted T cells, or PBMCs supplied cDNA or gDNA.

Seattle's cohort entered during active infection and was followed longitudinally. Under the authors' procedure: Reference gene primer amplification yielded estimated nucleated cell counts. The assay was immunoSEQ multiplex PCR, and TCRdb's table has in-frame clones only and misses some. V, J and clone size reflect that table, while D and trimming were determined from the DNA. Counted here are roughly 460,000 clones, around 90% occurring once; the ten biggest clones make up 0.8% to 1%. The ends were cut back, 2 bases at V and 4 bases at J, with 8 bases in the middle. Germline-derived CDR1 and CDR2 are PRHDT and FYEKMQ (reference sequence). This CDR3 contains 14 residues.

Source material: peripheral blood. This chain links TRBV13 with TRBJ1-4; D perhaps matches TRBD1 (5 bases). This receptor was taken from a man between 18 and 29 years old with COVID-19, enrolled during active disease. The CDR3 here is CASSLRGGNEKLFF. As DNA, the CDR3 is TGTGCCAGCAGCTTACGGGGGGGTAATGAAAAACTGTTTTTT.